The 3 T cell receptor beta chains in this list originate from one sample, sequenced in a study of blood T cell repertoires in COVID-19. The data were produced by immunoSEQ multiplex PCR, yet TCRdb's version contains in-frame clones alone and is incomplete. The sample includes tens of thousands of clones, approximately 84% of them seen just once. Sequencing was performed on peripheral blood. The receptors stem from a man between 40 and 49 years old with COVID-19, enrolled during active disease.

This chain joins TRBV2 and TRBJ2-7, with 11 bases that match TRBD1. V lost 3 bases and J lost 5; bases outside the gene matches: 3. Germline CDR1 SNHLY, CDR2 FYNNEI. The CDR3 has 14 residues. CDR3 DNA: TGTGCCAGCAGTGAGGACAGGGGGCGGAACGAGCAGTACTTC. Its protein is CASSEDRGRNEQYF.

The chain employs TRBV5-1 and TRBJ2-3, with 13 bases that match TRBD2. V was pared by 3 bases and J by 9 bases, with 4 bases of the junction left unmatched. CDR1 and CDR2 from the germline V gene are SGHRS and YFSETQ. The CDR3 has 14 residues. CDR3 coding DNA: TGCGCCAGCAGCTCCGGGACTAGCGGGGCCACGCAGTATTTT. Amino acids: CASSSGTSGATQYF.

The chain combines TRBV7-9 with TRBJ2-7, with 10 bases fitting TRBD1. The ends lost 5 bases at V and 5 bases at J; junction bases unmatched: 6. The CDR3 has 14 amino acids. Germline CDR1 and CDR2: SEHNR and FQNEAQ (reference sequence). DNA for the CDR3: TGTGCCAGCAGCCTCGACAGGGGGCTGGACGAGCAGTACTTC. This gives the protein CASSLDRGLDEQYF.